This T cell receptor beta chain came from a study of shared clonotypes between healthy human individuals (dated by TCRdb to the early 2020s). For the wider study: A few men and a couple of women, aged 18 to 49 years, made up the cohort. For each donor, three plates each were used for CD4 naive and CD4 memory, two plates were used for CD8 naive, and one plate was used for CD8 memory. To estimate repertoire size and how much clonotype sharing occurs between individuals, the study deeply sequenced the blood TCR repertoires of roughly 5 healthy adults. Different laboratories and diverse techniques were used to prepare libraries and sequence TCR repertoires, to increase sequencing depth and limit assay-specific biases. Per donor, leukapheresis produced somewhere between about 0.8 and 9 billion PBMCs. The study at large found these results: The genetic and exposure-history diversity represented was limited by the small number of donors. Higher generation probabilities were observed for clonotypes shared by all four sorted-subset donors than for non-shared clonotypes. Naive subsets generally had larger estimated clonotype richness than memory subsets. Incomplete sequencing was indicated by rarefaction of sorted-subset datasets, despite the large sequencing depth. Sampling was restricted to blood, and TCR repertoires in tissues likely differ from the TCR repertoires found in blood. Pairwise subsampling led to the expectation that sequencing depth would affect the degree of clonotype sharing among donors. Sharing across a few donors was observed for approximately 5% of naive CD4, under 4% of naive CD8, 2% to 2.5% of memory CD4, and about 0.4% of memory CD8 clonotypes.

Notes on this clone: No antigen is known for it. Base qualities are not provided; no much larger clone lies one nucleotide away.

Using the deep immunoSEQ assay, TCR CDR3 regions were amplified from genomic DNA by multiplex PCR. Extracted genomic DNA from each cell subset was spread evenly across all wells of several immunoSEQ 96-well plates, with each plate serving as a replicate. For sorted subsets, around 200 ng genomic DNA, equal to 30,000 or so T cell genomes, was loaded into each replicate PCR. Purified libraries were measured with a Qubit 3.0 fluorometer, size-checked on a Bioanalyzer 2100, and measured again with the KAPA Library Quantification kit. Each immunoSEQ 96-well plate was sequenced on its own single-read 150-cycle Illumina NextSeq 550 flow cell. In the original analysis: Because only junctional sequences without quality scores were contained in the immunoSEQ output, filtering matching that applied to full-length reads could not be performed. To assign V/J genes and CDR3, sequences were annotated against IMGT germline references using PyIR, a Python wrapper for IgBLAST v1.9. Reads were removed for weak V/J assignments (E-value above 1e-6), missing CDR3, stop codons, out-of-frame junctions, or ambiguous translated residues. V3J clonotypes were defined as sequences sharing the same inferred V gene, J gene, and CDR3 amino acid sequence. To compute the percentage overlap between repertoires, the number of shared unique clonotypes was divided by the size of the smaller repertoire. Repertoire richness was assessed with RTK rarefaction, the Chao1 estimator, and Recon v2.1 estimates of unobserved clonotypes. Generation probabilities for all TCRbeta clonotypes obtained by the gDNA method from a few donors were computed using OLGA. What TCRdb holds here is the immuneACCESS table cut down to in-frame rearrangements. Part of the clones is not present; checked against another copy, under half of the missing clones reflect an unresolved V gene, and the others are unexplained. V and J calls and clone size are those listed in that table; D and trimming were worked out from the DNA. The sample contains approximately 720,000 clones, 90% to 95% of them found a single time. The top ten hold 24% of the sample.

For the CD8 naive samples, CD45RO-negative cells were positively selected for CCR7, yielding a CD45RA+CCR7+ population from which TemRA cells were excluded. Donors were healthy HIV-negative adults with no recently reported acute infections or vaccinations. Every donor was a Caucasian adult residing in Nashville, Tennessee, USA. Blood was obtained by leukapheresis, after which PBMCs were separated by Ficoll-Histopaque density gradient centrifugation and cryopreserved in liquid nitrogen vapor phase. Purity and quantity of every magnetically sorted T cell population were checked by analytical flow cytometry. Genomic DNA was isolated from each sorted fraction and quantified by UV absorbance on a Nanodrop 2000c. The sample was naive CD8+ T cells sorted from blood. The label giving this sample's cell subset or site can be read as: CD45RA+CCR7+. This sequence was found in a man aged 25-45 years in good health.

CDR3 region: CASGMNTEAFF. The bases are TGTGCCAGCGGAATGAACACTGAAGCTTTCTTT. Here the chain combines TRBV5-6 and TRBJ1-1, with the D gene too uncertain to name. V and J lose 7 bases and 0 bases, and a span of 4 bases separates them. Taken from cysteine to phenylalanine, the CDR3 has 11 residues. Only the CDR3 DNA is retained, 33 bases long and in frame from the first base. Sequences SGHDT (CDR1) and YYEEEE (CDR2) are obtained from the germline V gene. The CDR3, completed at both ends by the reference TRBV5-6 and TRBJ1-1 genes, gives the full variable domain DAGVTQSPTHLIKTRGQQVTLRCSPKSGHDTVSWYQQALGQGPQFIFQYYEEEERQRGNFPDRFSGHQFPNYSSELNVNALLLGDSALYLCASGMNTEAFFGQGTRLTVV.